This T cell receptor beta chain stems from a study of blood T cell repertoires in COVID-19. At the level of the study: Acute and convalescent COVID-19 samples came from the United States, Italy and Spain. In each case, the material was cDNA or gDNA derived from T cells, B-cell-depleted T cells, or PBMCs.

This clone was seen a few times. This CDR3 is built from 12 residues. V was clipped by 5 bases and J by 3 bases, with 8 bases between them. CDR1 is MNHEY, CDR2 SVGAGI, per germline. How the authors handled the data: From reference gene primer amplification, estimates of nucleated cell counts were derived. Assay used: immunoSEQ multiplex PCR; TCRdb lists only in-frame clones, some missing. V, J and clone size are taken as reported in that table, and D and trimming were inferred from the DNA itself. This table holds about 120,000 clones, around 80% found once. Material for sequencing was peripheral blood. The rearrangement links TRBV6-5 to TRBJ2-7; TRBD1 might be the D (5 bases). The source of this sequence is a man in his forties or fifties with acute or convalescent COVID-19. CDR3 nucleotides: TGTGCCAGCAGTACTACAGGCTACGAGCAGTACTTC. Residues: CASSTTGYEQYF.